The clone carrying this T cell receptor (beta chain) was found many times. Antigen unknown. Through a sample-barcoded 5' primer and a J-beta primer mix, a second PCR was run for roughly 6 to 11 cycles. TCRdb reanalysed the 5' RACE reads using MiXCR and keeps one entry per CDR3 protein. Altogether hundreds of thousands of distinct CDR3 sequences are present, about 26% being singletons, with the ten largest covering 3%. The data originate from a study of blood T cells in healthy people across ages. Regarding the study as a whole: Older age coincided with a roughly linear decline in TCR beta diversity per million T cells.

V was clipped by 3 bases and J by 6 bases; unmatched bases: 6. Germline V gene sequence: CDR1 SEHNR, CDR2 FQNEAQ (reference sequence). The CDR3 is 15 amino acids. The same data also went into a second study, on T cells of mothers and their children.

This sequence originates from a boy between 5 and 17 years old in good health. V is TRBV7-9 and J is TRBJ1-2; 11 bases are shared with TRBD1. Source material: blood. CDR3 loop: CASSFTLGQGDGYTF. DNA of the CDR3: TGTGCCAGCAGCTTTACCTTGGGACAGGGGGATGGCTACACCTTC.